A single sample gave rise to the 31 T cell receptor beta chains below, sequenced in a study of EBV T-cell therapy then PD-1 blockade in nasopharyngeal carcinoma. As for treatment: AdE1-LMPpoly-expanded autologous EBV-specific T-cell therapy followed by anti-PD-1 nivolumab. Repertoires were generated with immunoSEQ multiplex PCR, while TCRdb's copy carries only in-frame clones and drops some. The table has roughly 17,000 clones, approximately 80% seen once; the top ten hold 25% to 35%. Their cognate antigens are unknown. The sequenced sample was CD8+ T cells from blood, obtained at day 0 from a patient whose treatment included autologous EBV-specific T cells and nivolumab. These receptors were collected from a man aged 35 to 55 with nasopharyngeal carcinoma.

The DNA for the CDR3 is TGTGCCAGCAGTAAAGGATCAGGGAACACCGGGGAGCTGTTTTTT. This encodes CASSKGSGNTGELFF. The V gene is TRBV2, the J gene TRBJ2-2, with no clear D. The CDR3 totals 15 residues. Trimming cost V 5 bases and J 1 base, with 11 bases left between them. Germline V lookup: CDR1 SNHLY, CDR2 FYNNEI.

The chain joins TRBV9 to TRBJ1-2; D is unclear. The ends were cut back, 0 bases at V and 5 bases at J, with 14 bases in the middle. Germline values: CDR1 SGDLS, CDR2 YYNGEE. The length of the CDR3 is 15 residues. The CDR3 DNA reads as TGTGCCAGCAGCGTAGAGGGAGGAGTCGGGTATGGCTACACCTTC. Translated, it gives CASSVEGGVGYGYTF.

V is TRBV6-2 or TRBV6-3 and J is TRBJ2-7; 10 nucleotides agree with TRBD1. From germline, CDR1 is MNHEY and CDR2 SVGEGT. The CDR3 is 13 residues long. V trimming: 2 bases; J trimming: 6 bases; junction bases outside the gene matches: 1. CDR3 loop: CASSYGTGVEQYF. The CDR3 DNA sequence: TGTGCCAGCAGTTACGGGACAGGGGTCGAGCAGTACTTC.

The gene calls are TRBV9 and TRBJ2-3; 7 bases fit TRBD2. V lost 0 bases, J lost 1 base, and 2 bases stayed unmatched. CDR3 length equals 15 residues. CDR1 and CDR2 (germline): SGDLS, YYNGEE. The CDR3 DNA follows: TGTGCCAGCAGCGTAGATGGGAGGGGCACAGATACGCAGTATTTT. It specifies CASSVDGRGTDTQYF.

The chain has TRBV5-4 and TRBJ2-3; a possible D gene is TRBD2 (7 bases). This CDR3 contains 15 residues. Trimming left V 5 bases short and J 3 bases short, with 16 bases between. Germline values: CDR1 SGHNT, CDR2 YYREEE (reference sequence). The CDR3 loop is CASSIVGGPTDTQYF. The CDR3 DNA follows: TGTGCCAGCAGTATCGTGGGGGGGCCTACAGATACGCAGTATTTT.

The rearrangement uses TRBV27 and TRBJ1-1, with a possible D match to TRBD1 (6 bases). Trimming pared 0 bases from V and 8 bases from J, leaving 13 bases between. CDR3 length: 14 amino acids. Germline values: CDR1 MNHEY, CDR2 SMNVEV (reference sequence). CDR3 DNA sequence: TGTGCCAGCAGTTTATCGAGTCAGGGGTGGGAAGCTTTCTTT. Its translation is CASSLSSQGWEAFF.

The rearrangement uses TRBV7-9 and TRBJ2-7, with D maybe TRBD1 (5 bases). V was clipped by 6 bases and J by 2 bases, with 14 bases between them. Germline lookup yields CDR1 SEHNR and CDR2 FQNEAQ (reference sequence). The CDR3 is 14 residues long. CDR3 nucleotide sequence: TGTGCCAGCAGTACACTGGCAGGGACCTACGAGCAGTACTTC. Amino acids: CASSTLAGTYEQYF.

This chain connects TRBV19 to TRBJ1-5, with D uncertain. From germline, CDR1 is LNHDA and CDR2 SQIVND (reference sequence). Trimming shortened V by 4 bases and J by 9 bases, and 13 bases separated the two germline ends. The CDR3 runs 13 residues. CDR3 nucleotide sequence: TGTGCCAGTAGTAGAATCCCAGGTAGGCCCCAGCATTTT. Translating it yields CASSRIPGRPQHF. The full variable domain, completed using reference TRBV19 and TRBJ1-5, is DGGITQSPKYLFRKEGQNVTLSCEQNLNHDAMYWYRQDPGQGLRLIYYSQIVNDFQKGDIAEGYSVSREKKESFPLTVTSAQKNPTAFYLCASSRIPGRPQHFGDGTRLSIL.

The chain carries TRBV6-2 or TRBV6-3 and TRBJ1-5; TRBD1 might be the D (5 bases). Per germline, CDR1 MNHEY and CDR2 SVGEGT. This CDR3 contains 13 residues. Trimming pared 2 bases from V and 5 bases from J, leaving 7 bases between. CDR3 sequence reads: CASSYGAHQPQHF. The CDR3 coding sequence is TGTGCCAGCAGTTACGGGGCGCATCAGCCCCAGCATTTT.

The CDR3 region has the DNA TGTGCCAGCAGCGATAAAGATACGCAGTATTTT. Amino acid sequence: CASSDKDTQYF. The chain joins TRBV7-9 to TRBJ2-3; D gene ambiguous. V lost 5 bases, J lost 5 bases, and 5 bases lay in between. The CDR3 runs to 11 residues. Germline V lookup: CDR1 SEHNR, CDR2 FQNEAQ (reference sequence).

The CDR3 region has the DNA TGTGCCAGCAGTGGAGCGGGGGGAGGGGCAGATACGCAGTATTTT. This translates into CASSGAGGGADTQYF. The V gene is TRBV6-1, the J gene TRBJ2-3, with 9 bases identical to TRBD2. With V trimmed by 4 bases and J by 4 bases, 6 bases remained unmatched. The CDR3 contains 15 residues. Germline-derived CDR1 and CDR2 are MNHNS and SASEGT.

This clone has a single count. The chain employs TRBV27 and TRBJ2-1; tentatively, D is TRBD2 (6 bases). The CDR3 loop spans 13 amino acids. CDR1 MNHEY and CDR2 SMNVEV come from the germline V gene (reference sequence). Trimming took off 3 bases at V and 8 bases at J, with 11 bases between the two ends. Written as DNA, the CDR3 is TGTGCCAGCAGTTTTCCGGGGGACGATGAGCAGTTCTTC. Translating gives CASSFPGDDEQFF.

The chain combines TRBV4-3 with TRBJ1-4; D not resolved. V lost 0 bases and J lost 0, with 8 bases in between. The CDR3 has 16 amino acids. CDR1 and CDR2 from the germline V gene are LGHNA and YSLEER. The CDR3 here is CASSQDFSPTNEKLFF. CDR3 nucleotide sequence: TGCGCCAGCAGCCAAGATTTCAGTCCAACTAATGAAAAACTGTTTTTT.

This clone was found once. V is TRBV14 and J is TRBJ1-6, with D hard to call. Germline V gives CDR1 SGHDN, CDR2 FVKESK. Trimming shortened V by 0 bases and J by 7 bases, and 10 bases separated the two germline ends. The CDR3 is 15 amino acids. CDR3 coding DNA: TGTGCCAGCAGCCAAGAAGGGAGATTAAATTCACCCCTCCACTTT. This gives the protein CASSQEGRLNSPLHF.

This clone was seen more than once but under ten times. The J gene is TRBJ2-3, the V gene TRBV6-4; TRBD2 agrees at 12 bases. The V and J ends lost 0 bases and 5 bases, in that order; junction bases with no gene match: 0. Germline V gives CDR1 MRHNA, CDR2 SNTAGT. The CDR3 length is 15 residues. The CDR3: CASSDSTSGGDTQYF. The CDR3 region has the DNA TGTGCCAGCAGTGACTCGACTAGCGGGGGAGATACGCAGTATTTT.

The gene calls are TRBV7-2 and TRBJ2-3; the D gene could be TRBD1 or TRBD2 (5 bases each). This CDR3 has 16 residues. In germline, CDR1 is SGHTA, CDR2 FQGNSA. Trimming cost V 3 bases and J 3 bases, with 16 bases left between them. The chain's CDR3 is CASSFRGRTHTDTQYF. CDR3 DNA sequence: TGTGCCAGCAGCTTCCGGGGCAGGACCCATACAGATACGCAGTATTTT. The full variable domain, rest sourced from reference TRBV7-2 and TRBJ2-3, is GAGVSQSPSNKVTEKGKDVELRCDPISGHTALYWYRQSLGQGLEFLIYFQGNSAPDKSGLPSDRFSAERTGGSVSTLTIQRTQQEDSAVYLCASSFRGRTHTDTQYFGPGTRLTVL.

The chain employs TRBV6-4 and TRBJ2-3; TRBD2 aligns across 11 bases. The germline CDR1 and CDR2 sequences are MRHNA and SNTAGT. The CDR3 runs to 18 residues. V lost 0 bases and J lost 0; bases outside the gene matches: 5. CDR3 residues: CASSDSPSGGSSTDTQYF. The CDR3 DNA is TGTGCCAGCAGTGACTCGCCTAGCGGGGGGTCTAGCACAGATACGCAGTATTTT.

This clone was detected a few times. The J gene is TRBJ1-3, the V gene TRBV7-9, with 7 bases fitting TRBD1. The trim removed 4 bases at V and 0 bases at J, leaving 3 bases unmatched. This CDR3 contains 15 residues. Germline CDR1 is SEHNR and CDR2 is FQNEAQ (reference sequence). CDR3 in DNA: TGTGCCAGCAGCTCGGGACAGCACTCTGGAAACACCATATATTTT. Translated, it gives CASSSGQHSGNTIYF.

The V gene is TRBV13, the J gene TRBJ2-7; 7 bases are shared with TRBD1. V lost 5 bases, J lost 1 base, and 5 bases stayed unmatched. This CDR3 is built from 14 residues. The V gene's germline CDR1 is PRHDT and CDR2 FYEKMQ (reference sequence). CDR3 nucleotides: TGTGCCAGCAGCAGACGACAGGGATCCTACGAGCAGTACTTC. Translating gives CASSRRQGSYEQYF.

The CDR3 DNA is TGTGCCACCAGCAGAGAGCAAGACAGTTCAACTAATGAAAAACTGTTTTTT. Its translation is CATSREQDSSTNEKLFF. The chain carries TRBV15 and TRBJ1-4, with D possibly matching TRBD1 (5 bases). Germline V gives CDR1 LNHNV, CDR2 YYDKDF (reference sequence). V lost 0 bases to trimming and J lost 0 bases, with 11 bases between them. The CDR3 totals 17 residues.

The chain is built from TRBV7-9 and TRBJ2-1; tentatively, D is TRBD1 (6 bases). The CDR3 spans 17 residues. From germline, CDR1 is SEHNR and CDR2 FQNEAQ (reference sequence). V dropped 5 bases and J dropped 0 bases, with 17 bases sitting between them. The CDR3 region has the DNA TGTGCCAGCAGCCAACCTTGGGGGACAAGCTCCTACAATGAGCAGTTCTTC. Amino acids: CASSQPWGTSSYNEQFF.

There are a few counts of this clone. This rearrangement joins TRBV5-8 to TRBJ1-6; possibly TRBD1 for D (5 bases). The CDR3 sequence is 17 residues long. Germline lookup yields CDR1 SGHTS and CDR2 YDEGEE. V was pared by 3 bases and J by 5 bases, with 18 bases between. The CDR3 nucleotides are TGTGCCAGCAGCTACTTGTCCTTGGACAAGGATAATTCACCCCTCCACTTT. The encoded protein is CASSYLSLDKDNSPLHF.

This clone has just one count. This sequence joins TRBV6-1 and TRBJ1-5; a possible D gene is TRBD1 (5 bases). CDR1 is MNHNS, CDR2 SASEGT, per germline. The CDR3 has 19 residues. The germline V and J ends were trimmed by 3 bases and 0 bases, with 21 bases remaining between them. This chain's CDR3 is CASSDIRQTRVYSNQPQHF. DNA for the CDR3: TGTGCCAGCAGTGATATCAGACAGACGAGGGTTTATAGCAATCAGCCCCAGCATTTT.

The chain links TRBV6-7 to TRBJ1-6; TRBD1 matches at 8 bases. TRBV6-7 is reported as an ORF; its role is uncertain. This CDR3 comprises 13 residues. Germline trimming cut 6 bases from V and 8 bases from J; bases unmatched to any gene: 3. The CDR3 sequence: CASRGQEDSPLHF. CDR3 DNA sequence: TGTGCCAGCAGGGGACAGGAGGATTCACCCCTCCACTTT.

The chain links TRBV23-1 to TRBJ2-7, with D uncertain. TRBV23-1 is an ORF; its function is uncertain. With 5 bases removed from V and 0 bases from J, the gap between germline ends came to 5 bases. This CDR3 has 12 amino acids. CDR3 DNA sequence: TGCGCCAGCAGTAACTTCTCCTACGAGCAGTACTTC. Protein product: CASSNFSYEQYF.

The DNA for the CDR3 is TGCGCCAGCAGCGACGCGGGGAGGGTCACTGAAGCTTTCTTT. This codes for CASSDAGRVTEAFF. The chain combines TRBV4-3 with TRBJ1-1; D remains unclear. Trimming took 5 bases from V and 4 from J, leaving 14 bases between them. Germline V gene sequence: CDR1 LGHNA, CDR2 YSLEER. The length of the CDR3 is 14 residues.

The chain combines TRBV12-3 or TRBV12-4 with TRBJ2-5; 7 nucleotides line up with TRBD2. V gave up 6 bases and J gave up 10 bases; unmatched junction bases: 11. This CDR3 is built from 13 residues. CDR3 in DNA: TGTGCCAGCAGCGCAGGCGGGGGAGTTAACCAGTACTTC. It codes for CASSAGGGVNQYF.

V gene TRBV9 combines with J gene TRBJ1-6; no firm D call. The CDR3 covers 12 residues. Germline V gene sequence: CDR1 SGDLS, CDR2 YYNGEE. V was cut by 3 bases and J by 7 bases, with 5 bases left in between. The CDR3 is CASSAGNSPLHF. CDR3 sequence (DNA): TGTGCCAGCAGCGCCGGCAATTCACCCCTCCACTTT.

This clone has just one count. V is TRBV10-3 and J is TRBJ2-7; the D is unclear. The CDR3 extends over 13 amino acids. Germline-derived CDR1 and CDR2 are ENHRY and SYGVKD. V was pared by 0 bases and J by 4 bases, with 7 bases between. CDR3 nucleotide sequence: TGTGCCATCAGTGAGTCCCAAAGATACGAGCAGTACTTC. Encoded protein: CAISESQRYEQYF.

This clone was seen only a few times. V gene TRBV7-9 combines with J gene TRBJ1-1; a possible D gene is TRBD1 (5 bases). This CDR3 has 14 amino acids. CDR1 and CDR2 from the germline V gene are SEHNR and FQNEAQ (reference sequence). V was trimmed by 1 base and J by 6 bases, leaving 12 bases between them. Here the CDR3 DNA reads TGTGCCAGCAGCTTAGTAGGGGAAGTGGCTGAAGCTTTCTTT. Protein product: CASSLVGEVAEAFF. The whole variable domain, filled in from reference TRBV7-9 and TRBJ1-1, reads DTGVSQNPRHKITKRGQNVTFRCDPISEHNRLYWYRQTLGQGPEFLTYFQNEAQLEKSRLLSDRFSAERPKGSFSTLEIQRTEQGDSAMYLCASSLVGEVAEAFFGQGTRLTVV.

This chain uses TRBV5-4 with TRBJ2-5; tentatively, D is TRBD2 (7 bases). The CDR3 is 14 amino acids. CDR1 and CDR2 (germline): SGHNT, YYREEE (reference sequence). Trimming left V 1 base short and J 7 bases short, with 14 bases between. The DNA of the CDR3 is TGTGCCAGCAGCTTGAGGGGGGGAGACGCGACCCAGTACTTC. Amino acid sequence: CASSLRGGDATQYF.